Listed below are T cell receptor beta chains from one sample, sequenced in a study of technical replicates of blood from a handful of donors. Produced via immunoSEQ multiplex PCR; TCRdb's table is partial and in-frame only. The sample comprises tens of thousands of clones, 90% to 95% of which are singletons, and 0.25% rests with the top ten. Material: T cells isolated from PBMCs. These receptors all come from a human donor in good health. Both conserved end residues are part of each CDR3. Clone size is not always given. Where it is, it says once, few, many or a class for expanded clones.

cdr3_length | j_call | clone_size | v_call | cdr3_aa
16 | TRBJ2-3 | once | TRBV10-1 | CASSLCGRSSTDTQYF
15 | TRBJ2-7 | NA | TRBV4-1 | CASSQAYRAPYEQYF
15 | TRBJ2-1 | NA | TRBV28 | CASSSRYTGGYEQFF
15 | TRBJ2-5 | NA | TRBV4-2 | CASSPETGSGETQYF
15 | TRBJ1-1 | NA | TRBV10-1 | CASSDPGQGNTEAFF
15 | TRBJ2-1 | NA | TRBV19 | CASRTTGISYNEQFF
15 | TRBJ2-7 | NA | TRBV9 | CASSPDRSSSYEQYF
14 | TRBJ1-3 | NA | TRBV11-3 | CASSLNRGGNTIYF
16 | TRBJ1-3 | once | TRBV7-3 | CASSLTGTGLGNTIYF
15 | TRBJ2-7 | NA | TRBV6-5 | CASSYDSGSSYEQYF
18 | TRBJ2-7 | NA | TRBV4-1 | CASSPTPGQNFPTYEQYF
15 | TRBJ1-1 | NA | TRBV4-2 | CASSQARGGASEAFF
13 | TRBJ2-2 | NA | TRBV4-1 | CASSPGLFGELFF
13 | TRBJ2-3 | NA | TRBV2 | CASSRPSTDTQYF
15 | TRBJ2-3 | NA | TRBV11-3 | CASSQGARRTDTQYF
16 | TRBJ2-1 | NA | TRBV5-1 | CASRFSVGSGRNEQFF
12 | TRBJ2-5 | NA | TRBV2 | CASSDWRETQYF
16 | TRBJ2-2 | NA | TRBV7-9 | CASSSDPGQPTGELFF
20 | TRBJ2-1 | NA | TRBV6-4 | CASSLRFLAEGGSIPNEQFF
12 | TRBJ2-7 | NA | TRBV7-2 | CASSSHRLEQYF
14 | TRBJ2-1 | NA | TRBV7-2 | CAASSGRADNEQFF
14 | NA | NA | TRBV6-1 | CASSVSGQRSEQYF